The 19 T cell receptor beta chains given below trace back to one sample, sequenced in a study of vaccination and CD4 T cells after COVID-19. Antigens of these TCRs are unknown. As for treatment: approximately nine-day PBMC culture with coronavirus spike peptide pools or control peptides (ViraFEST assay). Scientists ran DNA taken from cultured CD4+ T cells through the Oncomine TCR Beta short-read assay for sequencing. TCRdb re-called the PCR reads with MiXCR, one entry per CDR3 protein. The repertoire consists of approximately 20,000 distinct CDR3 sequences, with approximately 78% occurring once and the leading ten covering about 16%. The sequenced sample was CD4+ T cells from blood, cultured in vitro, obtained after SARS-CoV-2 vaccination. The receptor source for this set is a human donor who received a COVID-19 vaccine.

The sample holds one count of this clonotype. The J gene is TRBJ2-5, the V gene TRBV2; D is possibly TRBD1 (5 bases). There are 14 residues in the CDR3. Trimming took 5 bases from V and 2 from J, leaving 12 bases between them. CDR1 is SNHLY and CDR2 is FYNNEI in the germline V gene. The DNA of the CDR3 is TGTGCCAGCAGTCTTGACAGAGCTCAAGAGACCCAGTACTTC. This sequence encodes CASSLDRAQETQYF.

CDR3 nucleotide sequence: TGTGCCAGCAGCTACAGTACAGAAACTAATGAAAAACTGTTTTTT. This sequence encodes CASSYSTETNEKLFF. The chain is built from TRBV7-9 and TRBJ1-4, with no clear D. Germline loops: CDR1 SEHNR, CDR2 FQNEAQ (reference sequence). The germline V and J ends were trimmed by 4 bases and 1 base, with 10 bases remaining between them. CDR3 length: 15 amino acids.

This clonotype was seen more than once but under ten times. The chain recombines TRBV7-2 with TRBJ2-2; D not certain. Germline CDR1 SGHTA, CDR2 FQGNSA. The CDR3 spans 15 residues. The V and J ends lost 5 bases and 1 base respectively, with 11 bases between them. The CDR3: CASSVPTENTGELFF. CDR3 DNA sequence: TGTGCCAGCAGCGTTCCGACTGAGAACACCGGGGAGCTGTTTTTT.

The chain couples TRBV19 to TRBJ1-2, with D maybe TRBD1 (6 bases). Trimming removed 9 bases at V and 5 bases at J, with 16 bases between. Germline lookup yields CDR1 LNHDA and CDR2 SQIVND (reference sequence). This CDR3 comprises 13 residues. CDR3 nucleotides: TGTGCCAGCGGACAGCCCCGGCAGTATGGCTACACCTTC. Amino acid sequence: CASGQPRQYGYTF.

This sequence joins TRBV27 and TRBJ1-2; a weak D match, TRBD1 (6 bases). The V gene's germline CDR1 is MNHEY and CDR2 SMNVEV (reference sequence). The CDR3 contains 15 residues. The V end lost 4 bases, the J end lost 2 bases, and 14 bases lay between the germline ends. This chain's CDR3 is CASSSTGLKNYGYTF. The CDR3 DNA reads TGTGCCAGCAGTTCGACAGGCCTTAAGAACTATGGCTACACCTTC.

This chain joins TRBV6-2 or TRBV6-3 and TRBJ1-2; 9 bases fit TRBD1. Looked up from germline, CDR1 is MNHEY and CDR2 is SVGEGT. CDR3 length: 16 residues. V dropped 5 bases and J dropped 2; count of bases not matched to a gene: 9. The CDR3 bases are TGTGCCAGCAGTGATGGACAGGGGCCAGACAACTATGGCTACACCTTC. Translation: CASSDGQGPDNYGYTF.

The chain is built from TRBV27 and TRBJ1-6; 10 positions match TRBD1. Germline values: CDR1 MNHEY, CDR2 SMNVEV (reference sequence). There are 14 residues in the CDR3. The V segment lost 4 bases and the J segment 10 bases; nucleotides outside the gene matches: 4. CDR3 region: CASSYRDRGSPLHF. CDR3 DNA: TGTGCCAGCAGTTACCGGGACAGGGGCTCACCCCTCCACTTT.

The CDR3 loop is CASSPAGGYNTEAFF. The CDR3 region has the DNA TGTGCCAGCAGTCCAGCCGGGGGATATAACACTGAAGCTTTCTTT. The chain has TRBV12-3 or TRBV12-4 and TRBJ1-1, with D possibly matching TRBD1 (5 bases). The CDR3 covers 15 residues. Trimming shortened V by 5 bases and J by 2 bases, and 15 bases separated the two germline ends.

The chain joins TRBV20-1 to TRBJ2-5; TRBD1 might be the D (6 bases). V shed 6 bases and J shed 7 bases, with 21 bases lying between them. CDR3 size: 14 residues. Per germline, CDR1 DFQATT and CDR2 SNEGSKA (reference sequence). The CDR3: CSANGGGVRGTQYF. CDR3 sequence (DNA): TGCAGTGCCAATGGGGGCGGAGTGAGGGGGACCCAGTACTTC.

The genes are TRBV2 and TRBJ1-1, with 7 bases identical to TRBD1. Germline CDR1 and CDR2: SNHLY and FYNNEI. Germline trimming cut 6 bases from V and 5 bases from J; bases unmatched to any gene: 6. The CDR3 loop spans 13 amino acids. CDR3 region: CASRLSGGTEAFF. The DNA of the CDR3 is TGTGCCAGCAGGCTATCAGGGGGGACTGAAGCTTTCTTT. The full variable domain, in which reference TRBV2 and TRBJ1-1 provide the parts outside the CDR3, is EPEVTQTPSHQVTQMGQEVILRCVPISNHLYFYWYRQILGQKVEFLVSFYNNEISEKSEIFDDQFSVERPDGSNFTLKIRSTKLEDSAMYFCASRLSGGTEAFFGQGTRLTVV.

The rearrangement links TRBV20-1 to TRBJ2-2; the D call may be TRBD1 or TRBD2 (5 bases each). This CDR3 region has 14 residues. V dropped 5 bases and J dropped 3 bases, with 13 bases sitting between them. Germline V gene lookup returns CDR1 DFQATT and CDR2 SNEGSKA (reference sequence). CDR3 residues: CSAQGETDTGELFF. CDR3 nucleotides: TGCAGTGCTCAGGGAGAAACAGACACCGGGGAGCTGTTTTTT.

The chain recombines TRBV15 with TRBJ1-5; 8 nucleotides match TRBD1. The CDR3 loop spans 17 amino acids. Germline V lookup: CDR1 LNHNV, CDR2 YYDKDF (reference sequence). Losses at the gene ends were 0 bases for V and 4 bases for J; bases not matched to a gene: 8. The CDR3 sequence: CATSRDPRTGPNQPQHF. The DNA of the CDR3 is TGTGCCACCAGCAGAGACCCCCGGACAGGGCCTAATCAGCCCCAGCATTTT.

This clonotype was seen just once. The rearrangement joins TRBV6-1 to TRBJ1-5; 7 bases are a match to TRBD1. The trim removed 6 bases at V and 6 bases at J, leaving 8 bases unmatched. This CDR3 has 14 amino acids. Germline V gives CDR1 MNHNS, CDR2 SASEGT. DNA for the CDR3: TGTGCCAGCAGGGATCGACAGGGCAGTCAGCCCCAGCATTTT. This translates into CASRDRQGSQPQHF.

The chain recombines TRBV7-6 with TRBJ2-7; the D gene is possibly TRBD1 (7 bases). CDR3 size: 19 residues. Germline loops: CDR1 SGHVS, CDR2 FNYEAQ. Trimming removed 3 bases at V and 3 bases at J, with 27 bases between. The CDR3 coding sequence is TGTGCCAGCAGCTTGTTAGACCGAACCGTACGACAGGGACTCTACGAGCAGTACTTC. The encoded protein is CASSLLDRTVRQGLYEQYF.

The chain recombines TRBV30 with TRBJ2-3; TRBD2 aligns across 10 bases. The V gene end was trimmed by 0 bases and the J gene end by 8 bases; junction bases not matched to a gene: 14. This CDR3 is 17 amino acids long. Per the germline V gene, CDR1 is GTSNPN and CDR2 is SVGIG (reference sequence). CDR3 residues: CAWSVRVWASGGGTQYF. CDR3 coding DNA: TGTGCCTGGAGTGTACGGGTCTGGGCTAGCGGGGGTGGTACGCAGTATTTT.

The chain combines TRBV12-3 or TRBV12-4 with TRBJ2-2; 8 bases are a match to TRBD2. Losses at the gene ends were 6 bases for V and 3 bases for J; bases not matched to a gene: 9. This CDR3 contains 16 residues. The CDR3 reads CASSPLTGGDTGELFF. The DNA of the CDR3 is TGTGCCAGCAGCCCACTTACGGGGGGGGACACCGGGGAGCTGTTTTTT.

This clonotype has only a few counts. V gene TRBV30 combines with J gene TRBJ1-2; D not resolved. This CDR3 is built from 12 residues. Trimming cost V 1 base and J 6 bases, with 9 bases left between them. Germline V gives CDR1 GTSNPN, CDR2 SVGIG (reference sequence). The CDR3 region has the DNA TGTGCCTGGAGTGGCAGGCTACATGGCTACACCTTC. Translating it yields CAWSGRLHGYTF.

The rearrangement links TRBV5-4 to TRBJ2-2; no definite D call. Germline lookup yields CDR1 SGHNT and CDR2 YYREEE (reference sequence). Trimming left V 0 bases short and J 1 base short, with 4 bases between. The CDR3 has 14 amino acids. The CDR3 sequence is CASSLGRNTGELFF. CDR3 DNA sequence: TGTGCCAGCAGCTTGGGCAGGAACACCGGGGAGCTGTTTTTT. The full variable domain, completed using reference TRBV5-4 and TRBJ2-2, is ETGVTQSPTHLIKTRGQQVTLRCSSQSGHNTVSWYQQALGQGPQFIFQYYREEENGRGNFPPRFSGLQFPNYSSELNVNALELDDSALYLCASSLGRNTGELFFGEGSRLTVL.

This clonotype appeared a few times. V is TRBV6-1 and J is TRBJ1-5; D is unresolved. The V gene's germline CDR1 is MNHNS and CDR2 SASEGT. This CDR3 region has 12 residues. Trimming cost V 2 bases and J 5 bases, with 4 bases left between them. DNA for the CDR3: TGTGCCAGCAGTGAATGGGATCAGCCCCAGCATTTT. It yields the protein CASSEWDQPQHF.